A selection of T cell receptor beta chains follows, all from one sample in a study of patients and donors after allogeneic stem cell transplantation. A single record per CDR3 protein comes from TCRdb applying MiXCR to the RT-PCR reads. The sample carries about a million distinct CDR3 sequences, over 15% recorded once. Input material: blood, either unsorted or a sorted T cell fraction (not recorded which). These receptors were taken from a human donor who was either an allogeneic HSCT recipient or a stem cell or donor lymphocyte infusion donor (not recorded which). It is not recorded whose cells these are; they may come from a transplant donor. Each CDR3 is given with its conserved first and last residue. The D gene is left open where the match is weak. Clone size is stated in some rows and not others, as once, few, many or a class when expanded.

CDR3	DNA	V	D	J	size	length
CSVELQGNGYTF	TGCAGCGTTGAGCTACAGGGTAATGGCTACACCTTC	TRBV29-1	NA	TRBJ1-2	many	12
CASSQGQKTTDTQYF	TGCGCCAGCAGCCAAGGACAGAAAACCACAGATACGCAGTATTTT	TRBV4-3	NA	TRBJ2-3	few	15
CASSQVLLAGTDTQYF	TGCGCCAGCAGCCAAGTATTACTAGCGGGCACAGATACGCAGTATTTT	TRBV4-1	TRBD2	TRBJ2-3	NA	16
CASTAGGFTDTQYF	TGTGCCAGCACCGCCGGCGGGTTCACAGATACGCAGTATTTT	TRBV12-3/TRBV12-4	NA	TRBJ2-3	NA	14
CATSENRGRETQYF	TGTGCCACCAGCGAAAACAGGGGGCGAGAGACCCAGTACTTC	TRBV24-1	TRBD1	TRBJ2-5	NA	14
CASSLYSGGRVMNTEAFF	TGTGCCAGCAGCTTATACTCGGGGGGACGGGTTATGAACACTGAAGCTTTCTTT	TRBV11-2	NA	TRBJ1-1	NA	18
CASSSGQVRTYEQYF	TGTGCCAGCAGTTCGGGGCAGGTGAGGACCTACGAGCAGTACTTC	TRBV27	NA	TRBJ2-7	many	15
CASSFGPPTTATNEKLFF	TGTGCCAGCAGTTTCGGACCACCCACCACTGCAACTAATGAAAAACTGTTTTTT	TRBV27	NA	TRBJ1-4	NA	18
CASSLVAGGMDEQFF	TGCGCCAGCAGCTTGGTGGCGGGGGGGATGGATGAGCAGTTCTTC	TRBV5-1	TRBD2	TRBJ2-1	few	15
CASTVTLGGAAYEQYF	TGTGCCAGCACCGTCACTCTCGGAGGGGCCGCCTACGAGCAGTACTTC	TRBV12-3/TRBV12-4	NA	TRBJ2-7	few	16
CASSLAVTGTYEQYF	TGTGCCAGCAGCTTAGCTGTTACGGGTACCTACGAGCAGTACTTC	TRBV7-2	NA	TRBJ2-7	few	15
CASSVGRNTGELFF	TGTGCCAGCAGCGTTGGGCGTAACACCGGGGAGCTGTTTTTT	TRBV9	NA	TRBJ2-2	many	14
CASSLSGDHNEQFF	TGCGCCAGCAGCTTGAGCGGGGACCACAATGAGCAGTTCTTC	TRBV5-1	TRBD2	TRBJ2-1	few	14
CASSLSGLDTGELFF	TGTGCCAGCAGCCTTAGCGGCCTGGACACCGGGGAGCTGTTTTTT	TRBV4-2	NA	TRBJ2-2	few	15
CASSPPVWQGKNTGELFF	TGTGCCAGCTCACCACCGGTTTGGCAGGGGAAGAACACCGGGGAGCTGTTTTTT	TRBV18	NA	TRBJ2-2	NA	18
CASSRQGVNYGYTF	TGTGCCAGCAGTCGACAGGGTGTAAACTATGGCTACACCTTC	TRBV12-3/TRBV12-4	TRBD1	TRBJ1-2	few	14
CASRGQSPNYGYTF	TGTGCCAGCAGGGGACAGAGTCCTAACTATGGCTACACCTTC	TRBV12-3/TRBV12-4	TRBD1	TRBJ1-2	few	14
CASSSYVGEIGSYNEQFF	TGCGCCAGCAGCTCCTACGTCGGGGAGATAGGTTCCTACAATGAGCAGTTCTTC	TRBV4-1	NA	TRBJ2-1	NA	18
CASSRQRRTYEQYF	TGTGCCAGCAGCCGACAGAGGAGGACCTACGAGCAGTACTTC	TRBV12-3/TRBV12-4	NA	TRBJ2-7	NA	14
CASSFSGGANQPQHF	TGTGCCAGCAGCTTTTCCGGAGGGGCCAATCAGCCCCAGCATTTT	TRBV11-2	NA	TRBJ1-5	few	15
CSARDRPNTGELFF	TGCAGTGCCCGGGACCGCCCGAACACCGGGGAGCTGTTTTTT	TRBV20-1	NA	TRBJ2-2	NA	14
CAWSGGRTYGYTF	TGTGCCTGGAGTGGAGGCAGGACCTATGGCTACACCTTC	TRBV30	NA	TRBJ1-2	few	13
CASYNLLSGNTEAFF	TGTGCCAGCTATAACTTACTTTCAGGGAACACTGAAGCTTTCTTT	TRBV19	NA	TRBJ1-1	NA	15
CASSFTSGSGYEQYF	TGTGCCAGCAGTTTCACTAGCGGGAGCGGATACGAGCAGTACTTC	TRBV27	TRBD2	TRBJ2-7	NA	15
CASSFGGRGRADTQYF	TGTGCCAGCAGCTTTGGTGGCAGGGGGCGGGCAGATACGCAGTATTTT	TRBV7-8	TRBD1	TRBJ2-3	NA	16
CASTEGPALNEKLFF	TGTGCCAGCACCGAGGGGCCGGCACTTAATGAAAAACTGTTTTTT	TRBV7-2	NA	TRBJ1-4	few	15
CASSQEPHRGQETQYF	TGCGCCAGCAGCCAAGAACCCCACAGGGGCCAAGAGACCCAGTACTTC	TRBV4-3	TRBD1	TRBJ2-5	NA	16
CASSPGPSGSMGREQFF	TGTGCCAGCAGCCCGGGGCCCAGCGGATCGATGGGACGGGAGCAGTTCTTC	TRBV7-6	NA	TRBJ2-1	NA	17
CASRGRGRVSETQYF	TGTGCCAGCAGGGGGCGCGGGAGGGTGTCAGAGACCCAGTACTTC	TRBV3-1	TRBD2	TRBJ2-5	NA	15
CASSEKGHNNSPLHF	TGTGCCAGCAGTGAGAAGGGACACAATAATTCACCCCTCCACTTT	TRBV12-3/TRBV12-4	NA	TRBJ1-6	NA	15
CASSHVLPNRGNYEQYF	TGCGCCAGCAGCCACGTACTACCGAACAGGGGAAATTACGAGCAGTACTTC	TRBV4-1	TRBD1	TRBJ2-7	few	17
CASSLALGLTNEKLFF	TGTGCCAGCAGCTTAGCTCTAGGACTTACCAATGAAAAACTGTTTTTT	TRBV7-9	NA	TRBJ1-4	NA	16
CASSQTGLPYEQYF	TGTGCCAGCAGCCAGACAGGGTTACCCTACGAGCAGTACTTC	TRBV11-2	TRBD1	TRBJ2-7	few	14
CASSQRTDTGELFF	TGTGCCAGCAGCCAAAGAACGGACACCGGGGAGCTGTTTTTT	TRBV3-1	NA	TRBJ2-2	few	14
CASSFDESYEQYF	TGTGCCAGCAGTTTCGACGAGTCCTACGAGCAGTACTTC	TRBV28	NA	TRBJ2-7	few	13
CASSSILAVAYEQYF	TGTGCCAGCAGCTCCATCCTAGCGGTAGCCTACGAGCAGTACTTC	TRBV7-9	TRBD2	TRBJ2-7	NA	15
CAWNGYSNQPQHF	TGTGCCTGGAACGGGTATAGCAATCAGCCCCAGCATTTT	TRBV30	NA	TRBJ1-5	NA	13
CASHAVGHYEQYF	TGTGCCAGCCACGCTGTCGGACACTACGAGCAGTACTTC	TRBV27	NA	TRBJ2-7	NA	13
CASSSGQGKYF	TGTGCCAGCAGTTCCGGACAGGGGAAGTACTTC	TRBV12-3/TRBV12-4	TRBD1	TRBJ2-7	NA	11
CASSQDSGLSTDTQYF	TGTGCCAGCAGCCAAGATAGCGGCCTTAGCACAGATACGCAGTATTTT	TRBV4-2	NA	TRBJ2-3	many	16
CASIRLAGSTDTQYF	TGTGCCAGCATCAGATTAGCGGGGAGCACAGATACGCAGTATTTT	TRBV27	TRBD2	TRBJ2-3	NA	15
CSAMKNTEAFF	TGCAGTGCGATGAAGAACACTGAAGCTTTCTTT	TRBV20-1	NA	TRBJ1-1	NA	11
CASSLRSLMQGSNQPQHF	TGTGCCAGCAGTCTACGGTCGTTGATGCAGGGCAGCAATCAGCCCCAGCATTTT	TRBV7-8	NA	TRBJ1-5	few	18
CASSLVNEQFF	TGTGCCAGCAGCTTAGTAAATGAGCAGTTCTTC	TRBV12-3/TRBV12-4	NA	TRBJ2-1	many	11
CASSLEGKANEKLFF	TGCGCCAGCAGCTTGGAGGGAAAAGCTAATGAAAAACTGTTTTTT	TRBV5-1	NA	TRBJ1-4	NA	15
CSAQGRVTSGPREETQYF	TGCAGTGCTCAGGGGAGGGTGACCTCTGGTCCTCGGGAAGAGACCCAGTACTTC	TRBV20-1	NA	TRBJ2-5	NA	18
CASTLGLVPYEQYF	TGTGCCAGCACCCTCGGACTAGTACCCTACGAGCAGTACTTC	TRBV9	TRBD2	TRBJ2-7	NA	14
CASSFGTAGSYGYTF	TGTGCCAGCAGTTTCGGGACCGCTGGATCCTATGGCTACACCTTC	TRBV6-2/TRBV6-3	NA	TRBJ1-2	few	15
CAIRETGSYNSPLHF	TGTGCCATCAGAGAGACAGGCTCCTATAATTCACCCCTCCACTTT	TRBV10-3	NA	TRBJ1-6	NA	15
CATSEPTSGFQETQYF	TGTGCCACCAGTGAGCCAACCAGCGGGTTTCAGGAGACCCAGTACTTC	TRBV24-1	NA	TRBJ2-5	few	16
CATSRDVGQHYTEAFF	TGTGCCACCAGCAGAGATGTCGGACAGCATTACACTGAAGCTTTCTTT	TRBV15	NA	TRBJ1-1	NA	16
CASSLTGKAFF	TGTGCCAGCAGTTTGACTGGAAAAGCTTTCTTT	TRBV12-3/TRBV12-4	NA	TRBJ1-1	few	11
CASSLTPGTGNNSPLHF	TGCGCCAGCAGCCTAACACCCGGGACAGGGAACAATTCACCCCTCCACTTT	TRBV4-1	TRBD1	TRBJ1-6	NA	17
CASSYLGQSYGYTF	TGCGCCAGCAGCTACCTCGGACAGTCCTATGGCTACACCTTC	TRBV4-1	NA	TRBJ1-2	many	14
CSASDRARVTDTQYF	TGCAGTGCCAGTGACAGGGCTAGAGTCACAGATACGCAGTATTTT	TRBV20-1	TRBD1	TRBJ2-3	NA	15